The 24 T cell receptor beta chains reported below all come from one sample, sequenced in a study of early T cells in non-severe SARS-CoV-2 infection. TCRdb re-called the 5' RACE reads through MiXCR, storing one row per CDR3 protein. The data hold approximately 39,000 distinct CDR3 sequences, with less than 7% observed a single time. The sample consisted of whole blood, taken at baseline. These receptors all stem from an adult who was a healthcare worker with PCR-confirmed SARS-CoV-2 infection or an uninfected control (not recorded which).

This clonotype was counted many times. The chain recombines TRBV18 with TRBJ2-1, with 10 nucleotides matching TRBD2. Germline V CDR1 and CDR2: KGHSH, LQKENI. Trimming took 2 bases from V and 5 from J; bases not matched to a gene: 9. This CDR3 contains 17 residues. This CDR3 is CASSPLTRLAGHNEQFF. The CDR3 DNA follows: TGTGCCAGCTCACCATTGACGAGACTAGCGGGCCACAATGAGCAGTTCTTC.

The chain combines TRBV7-3 with TRBJ1-1; D is unresolved. V lost 0 bases and J lost 5, with 7 bases in between. Germline CDR1 is SGHTA and CDR2 is FQGTGA. The CDR3 runs to 13 residues. CDR3 amino acids: CASSLTTKTEAFF. CDR3 coding DNA: TGTGCCAGCAGCTTAACGACGAAAACTGAAGCTTTCTTT.

The chain joins TRBV29-1 to TRBJ2-7; unclear D gene. The CDR3 runs 11 residues. From germline, CDR1 is SQVTM and CDR2 ANQGSEA. Trimming cost V 0 bases and J 5 bases, with 5 bases left between them. CDR3 sequence (DNA): TGCAGCGTTGAAGATCTCGACGAGCAGTACTTC. It specifies CSVEDLDEQYF.

This clonotype occurred many times. The CDR3 nucleotides read TGCAGCGTTGCCCAGACTAGCGGGAGTGCGGTTGAGCAGTTCTTC. Its translation: CSVAQTSGSAVEQFF. The V gene is TRBV29-1, the J gene TRBJ2-1; the match to TRBD2 covers 12 bases. Germline-derived CDR1 and CDR2 are SQVTM and ANQGSEA. The CDR3 consists of 15 residues. Germline trimming cut 4 bases from V and 9 bases from J; bases unmatched to any gene: 10.

This clonotype was observed many times. This sequence joins TRBV28 and TRBJ1-1; TRBD1 aligns across 7 bases. The CDR3 has 17 amino acids. CDR1 is MDHEN and CDR2 is SYDVKM in the germline V gene. V was clipped by 3 bases and J by 4 bases; unmatched bases: 14. The CDR3 loop reads CASSLTGRGRLGTEAFF. The CDR3 coding sequence is TGTGCCAGCAGTTTGACAGGGAGGGGAAGGCTGGGCACTGAAGCTTTCTTT.

This clonotype occurred many times. The V call is TRBV20-1, the J call TRBJ2-7, with D perhaps given as TRBD1 or TRBD2 (5 bases each). This CDR3 region has 12 residues. The germline V gene encodes CDR1 DFQATT and CDR2 SNEGSKA (reference sequence). Trimming cost V 6 bases and J 6 bases, with 15 bases left between them. The DNA for the CDR3 is TGCAGTGCCCTGGGGGAGAGGATCGAGCAGTACTTC. Translating it yields CSALGERIEQYF.

The rearrangement uses TRBV6-2 or TRBV6-3 and TRBJ1-1; no clear D gene. The CDR3 contains 13 residues. Germline CDR1 reads MNHEY; CDR2 reads SVGEGT. V lost 5 bases, J lost 3 bases, and 10 bases lay in between. CDR3 sequence (DNA): TGTGCCAGCAGTCCGCCCTGGGACACTGAAGCTTTCTTT. Protein sequence: CASSPPWDTEAFF.

This clonotype has more than one count but fewer than ten. The chain joins TRBV28 to TRBJ1-1, with a tentative D call TRBD1 (5 bases). Trimming removed 6 bases at V and 0 bases at J, with 23 bases between. Germline CDR1 is MDHEN and CDR2 is SYDVKM. The CDR3 totals 18 residues. The CDR3 DNA reads as TGTGCCAGCAGCTCACAAACAGGAGATCACCGCTTGAACACTGAAGCTTTCTTT. It yields the protein CASSSQTGDHRLNTEAFF.

This clonotype was found once. The rearrangement joins TRBV27 to TRBJ2-1; TRBD2 aligns across 9 bases. This CDR3 region has 16 residues. Germline trimming cut 7 bases from V and 5 bases from J; bases unmatched to any gene: 12. Looked up from germline, CDR1 is MNHEY and CDR2 is SMNVEV (reference sequence). The DNA of the CDR3 is TGTGCCAGCACCTCCCTTCAGCGGGGGGACGACAATGAGCAGTTCTTC. Translation gives CASTSLQRGDDNEQFF.

There are a few counts of this clonotype. The chain couples TRBV7-2 to TRBJ1-1; TRBD1 is a possible D gene (6 bases). The germline V gene has CDR1 SGHTA and CDR2 FQGNSA. V was clipped by 5 bases and J by 5 bases, with 18 bases between them. This CDR3 has 15 residues. DNA of the CDR3: TGTGCCAGCAGCCCTAGTCACAGGGATGGGACTGAAGCTTTCTTT. Translated, it gives CASSPSHRDGTEAFF.

The CDR3 DNA reads as TGTGCCAGCAGCACGGACGGGGGACCTTCCTACGAGCAGTACTTC. As protein: CASSTDGGPSYEQYF. V gene TRBV28 combines with J gene TRBJ2-7; D might be TRBD2 (6 bases). The CDR3 has 15 residues. Germline V gene data show CDR1 as MDHEN and CDR2 as SYDVKM. Deletions cut 6 bases from V and 1 base from J, with 16 bases between.

In this sample, this clonotype turned up many times. V gene TRBV6-6 combines with J gene TRBJ2-5, with a weak D call TRBD1 (5 bases). The CDR3 is 13 residues long. Germline V gives CDR1 MNHNY, CDR2 SVGAGI (reference sequence). The V gene lost 2 bases and the J gene lost 5 bases, with 9 bases spanning the gap. In nucleotides, the CDR3 is TGTGCCAGCAGTTACAGGGGTCCGGAGACCCAGTACTTC. It translates to CASSYRGPETQYF.

This clonotype occurred many times. The J gene is TRBJ1-4, the V gene TRBV28; 7 bases line up with TRBD1. Germline assignment: CDR1 MDHEN and CDR2 SYDVKM. V gave up 5 bases and J gave up 4 bases; unmatched junction bases: 7. The CDR3 has 15 residues. CDR3 protein: CASSPQGGVNEKLFF. The DNA of the CDR3 is TGTGCCAGCAGTCCCCAGGGGGGAGTTAATGAAAAACTGTTTTTT.

This clonotype showed up just a few times. The chain uses TRBV11-3 and TRBJ1-1; D gene unclear. CDR1 SGHNT and CDR2 YENEEA come from the germline V gene. The CDR3 is 12 residues long. V was clipped by 3 bases and J by 3 bases, with 5 bases between them. The CDR3 coding sequence is TGTGCCAGCAGCTTTGGGGACACTGAAGCTTTCTTT. Protein: CASSFGDTEAFF.

A few counts support this clonotype. V and J are TRBV19 and TRBJ1-1; possibly TRBD1 for D (5 bases). Germline CDR1 and CDR2: LNHDA and SQIVND (reference sequence). The V end lost 5 bases, the J end lost 3 bases, and 19 bases lay between the germline ends. The CDR3 runs to 16 residues. In DNA, the CDR3 is TGTGCCAGTAGTCTCTCAACAAAGGGACGGGACACTGAAGCTTTCTTT. Its translation: CASSLSTKGRDTEAFF.

CDR3 loop: CSARKLQGYSNQPQHF. The CDR3 bases are TGCAGTGCTAGAAAACTACAGGGATATAGCAATCAGCCCCAGCATTTT. J is TRBJ1-5 and V is TRBV20-1; D is possibly TRBD1 (6 bases). V was clipped by 2 bases and J by 0 bases, with 14 bases between them. Per the germline V gene, CDR1 is DFQATT and CDR2 is SNEGSKA (reference sequence). This CDR3 has 16 amino acids.

This clonotype was counted many times. The J gene is TRBJ2-1, the V gene TRBV12-3 or TRBV12-4; no firm D call. V was trimmed by 8 bases and J by 10 bases, leaving 18 bases between them. CDR3 length equals 13 residues. The CDR3 sequence: CASVFGPLTEQFF. The CDR3 region has the DNA TGTGCCAGCGTTTTCGGTCCGTTGACCGAGCAGTTCTTC.

This clonotype was seen more than once but under ten times. In DNA, the CDR3 is TGCAGCGTTGTGATTAACCACGGGAAAAACATTCAGTACTTC. The encoded protein is CSVVINHGKNIQYF. The genes are TRBV29-1 and TRBJ2-4; no clear D. This CDR3 has 14 amino acids. In germline, CDR1 is SQVTM, CDR2 ANQGSEA. V was trimmed by 4 bases and J by 4 bases, leaving 14 bases between them.

Comment on this clonotype: A junction end diverges from the germline sequence, so it may reflect a read error. The rearrangement uses TRBV6-6 and TRBJ2-1; D gene ambiguous. There are 12 residues in the CDR3. The germline V gene encodes CDR1 MNHNY and CDR2 SVGAGI (reference sequence). CDR3 coding DNA: TGTGCCAGCAGTTACATTCCGAGTGAGCAGCTCTTC. This gives the protein CASSYIPSEQLF.

This clonotype was counted between two and nine times. The genes are TRBV20-1 and TRBJ2-1, with D possibly being TRBD2 (6 bases). The CDR3 spans 13 residues. Germline V gene sequence: CDR1 DFQATT, CDR2 SNEGSKA (reference sequence). V lost 6 bases and J lost 9, with 18 bases in between. CDR3 protein: CSAETRGLGEQFF. The CDR3 nucleotides are TGCAGTGCCGAGACTAGGGGTCTGGGTGAGCAGTTCTTC.

This clonotype was detected many times. The CDR3 protein is CASSLVPTPEYEQYF. Written as DNA, the CDR3 is TGCGCCAGCAGCTTGGTTCCCACTCCTGAGTACGAGCAGTACTTC. This chain links TRBV5-1 with TRBJ2-7; D ambiguous. V lost 0 bases to trimming and J lost 4 bases, with 14 bases between them. The germline V gene encodes CDR1 SGHRS and CDR2 YFSETQ. There are 15 residues in the CDR3.

This clonotype was recorded many times. This CDR3 is CASSSSQGSYGYTF. The DNA for the CDR3 is TGTGCCAGCTCATCTTCTCAGGGGAGCTATGGCTACACCTTC. The chain recombines TRBV18 with TRBJ1-2, with D possibly TRBD1 on 6 matching bases. The CDR3 is made up of 14 amino acids. The germline V gene encodes CDR1 KGHSH and CDR2 LQKENI. Trimming cost V 5 bases and J 4 bases, with 14 bases left between them.

This chain connects TRBV27 to TRBJ1-1; D might be TRBD1 (6 bases). The CDR3 extends over 13 amino acids. Trimming removed 2 bases from V and 6 bases from J, with 10 bases in between. Germline V gene sequence: CDR1 MNHEY, CDR2 SMNVEV (reference sequence). The CDR3 spells CASSLTGAPEAFF. The CDR3 nucleotides read TGTGCCAGCAGTTTAACGGGGGCTCCTGAAGCTTTCTTT.

This chain links TRBV27 with TRBJ2-3; D gene uncertain. The CDR3 is made up of 13 amino acids. Trimming shortened V by 3 bases and J by 2 bases, and 6 bases separated the two germline ends. Per the germline V gene, CDR1 is MNHEY and CDR2 is SMNVEV (reference sequence). For the CDR3, the DNA is TGTGCCAGCAGTTTCTCTCTCACAGATACGCAGTATTTT. Protein: CASSFSLTDTQYF.